These T cell receptor beta chains were read from a single sample in a study of T cells after yellow fever vaccination. TCRdb used MiXCR to reprocess the 5' RACE reads, holding one entry per CDR3 protein. The sample has approximately 550,000 distinct CDR3 sequences, roughly 14% seen once. Sequences were derived from PBMCs, sampled on the day of the yellow fever booster vaccination. The receptor source for this set is a man under 40 who received the YFV17D yellow fever vaccine. The CDR3 runs from the conserved cysteine through the conserved F or W. The D gene is left open where the match is weak. Clone size is not always given. Where it is, it says once, few, many or a class for expanded clones.

D	V	size	J	DNA	CDR3
TRBD2	TRBV7-2	few	TRBJ2-7	TGTGCCAGCAGCTTAGCTATGGTAGCGGGAGTATCCGAGCAGTACTTC	CASSLAMVAGVSEQYF
NA	TRBV7-9	few	TRBJ2-1	TGTGCCAGCAGCCCCCCACAGATAATCTACAATGAGCAGTTCTTC	CASSPPQIIYNEQFF
NA	TRBV12-3/TRBV12-4	few	TRBJ1-1	TGTGCCAGCGGCGGGGCCCCCTCTGAAGCTTTCTTT	CASGGAPSEAFF
NA	TRBV6-2/TRBV6-3	few	TRBJ1-5	TGTGCCAGCAGACCCAACAGGGTTCGCAATCAGCCCCAGCATTTT	CASRPNRVRNQPQHF
NA	TRBV28	few	TRBJ2-7	TGTGCCAGCAGCCTTCACGGCGTCGAGCAGTACTTC	CASSLHGVEQYF
NA	TRBV28	NA	TRBJ1-6	TGTGCCAGCAGGTACACACAGGGAACCTATAATTCACCCCTCCACTTT	CASRYTQGTYNSPLHF
TRBD2	TRBV20-1	many	TRBJ2-7	TGCAGTGCTAGAGCAGCGGGAGTCTACGAGCAGTACTTC	CSARAAGVYEQYF
NA	TRBV28	NA	TRBJ1-5	TGTGCCAGCAGTCCCATCACTTGGGATAACAGGGAGGACAATCAGCCCCAGCATTTT	CASSPITWDNREDNQPQHF
NA	TRBV20-1	many	TRBJ1-2	TGCAGTGCTAGATCCAGGGATAGCTATGGCTACACCTTC	CSARSRDSYGYTF
NA	TRBV20-1	many	TRBJ2-7	TGCAGTGCGGCCGGGACTCTAAGCACCTACGAGCAGTACTTC	CSAAGTLSTYEQYF